This T cell receptor beta chain comes out of a study of early T cells in non-severe SARS-CoV-2 infection. For the study at large: Bulk RNA isolated from unsorted whole blood underwent sequencing; chains were not paired. Broader study findings: VDJdb matching skewed toward anti-spike CD8 responses, missing private and CD4 specificities.

On this clonotype: Its antigen is unidentified.

This CDR3 is 16 amino acids long. Germline assignment: CDR1 MNHNY and CDR2 SVGAGI (reference sequence). V was pared by 4 bases and J by 0 bases, with 14 bases between. Researchers attached unique molecular identifiers to individual cDNA molecules. TCRdb re-called the 5' RACE reads with MiXCR, one entry per CDR3 protein. The repertoire holds approximately 60,000 distinct CDR3 sequences, with almost 9% as singletons. The TCR was taken from an adult who was a healthcare worker with PCR-confirmed SARS-CoV-2 infection or an uninfected control (not recorded which). Sample: whole blood, taken at baseline. The V gene is TRBV6-6, the J gene TRBJ2-3, with D perhaps matching TRBD2 (5 bases). The CDR3: CASSFYSAISTDTQYF. As DNA, the CDR3 is TGTGCCAGCAGTTTTTATAGCGCCATTAGCACAGATACGCAGTATTTT.